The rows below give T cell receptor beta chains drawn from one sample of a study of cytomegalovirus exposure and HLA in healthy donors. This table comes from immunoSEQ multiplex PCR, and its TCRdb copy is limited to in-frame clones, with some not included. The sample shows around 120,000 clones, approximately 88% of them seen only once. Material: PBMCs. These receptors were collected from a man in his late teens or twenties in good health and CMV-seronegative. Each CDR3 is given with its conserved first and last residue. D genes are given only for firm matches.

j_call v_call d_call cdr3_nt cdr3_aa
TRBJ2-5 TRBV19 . TGTGCCAGTAGTAGCGGGATGGGCTCCCAAGAGACCCAGTACTTC CASSSGMGSQETQYF
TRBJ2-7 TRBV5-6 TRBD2 TGTGCCAGCAGCTTGCTTGTGACTAGCGGGTACGAGCAGTACTTC CASSLLVTSGYEQYF
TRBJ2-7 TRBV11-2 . TGTGCCAGCAACTCTCTCCAGCGGGCATCCTACGAGCAGTACTTC CASNSLQRASYEQYF
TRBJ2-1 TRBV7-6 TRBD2 TGTGCCAGCAGCTTAACCCTCCTAGCGGGAGGCGTCAACAATGAGCAGTTCTTC CASSLTLLAGGVNNEQFF
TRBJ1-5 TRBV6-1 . TGTGCCAGCAGTGAAAGAAGTGGGCTAAGTGGGAGCAATCAGCCCCAGCATTTT CASSERSGLSGSNQPQHF
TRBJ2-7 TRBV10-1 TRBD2 TGCGCCAGCAGTGAGAAGATCGGGACTAGCGGGGGCACCTACGAGCAGTACTTC CASSEKIGTSGGTYEQYF
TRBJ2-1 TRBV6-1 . TGTGCCAGCAGTGAAATGTTGACAGACTACAATGAGCAGTTCTTC CASSEMLTDYNEQFF
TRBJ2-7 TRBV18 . TGTGCCAGCTCACCACCCACAGTCTACGAGCAGTACTTC CASSPPTVYEQYF
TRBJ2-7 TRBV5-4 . TGTGCCAGCAGTCTGGACAGCCTCTCCTACGAGCAGTACTTC CASSLDSLSYEQYF
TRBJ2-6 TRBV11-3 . TGTGCCAGTGCTGAGAGGGCAACTGGGGCCAACGTCCTGACTTTC CASAERATGANVLTF
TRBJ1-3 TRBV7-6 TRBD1 TGTGCCAGCAGCTTAAGGACAGGGGACTCTGGAAACACCATATATTTT CASSLRTGDSGNTIYF